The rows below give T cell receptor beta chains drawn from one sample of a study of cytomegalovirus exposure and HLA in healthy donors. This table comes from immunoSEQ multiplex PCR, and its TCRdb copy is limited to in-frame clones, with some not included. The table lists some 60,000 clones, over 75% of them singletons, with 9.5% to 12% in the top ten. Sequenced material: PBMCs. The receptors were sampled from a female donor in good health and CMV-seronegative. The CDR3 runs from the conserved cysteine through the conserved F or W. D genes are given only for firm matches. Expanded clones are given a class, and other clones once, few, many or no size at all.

CDR3: CASSMTGSYGYTF
D: TRBD1
V: TRBV19
size: .

CDR3: CASSRMTGATYEQYF
D: TRBD1
V: TRBV6-1
size: few

CDR3: CASSSGGNTGELFF
D: .
V: TRBV7-6
size: .

CDR3: CASRLGGITNTGELFF
D: .
V: TRBV19
size: .

CDR3: CASSPGRGRYYGYTF
D: TRBD1
V: TRBV7-3
size: once

CDR3: CASSQGYSNQPQHF
D: .
V: TRBV6-1
size: .

CDR3: CASSLRGAGQSPLHF
D: .
V: TRBV11-2
size: once

CDR3: CASSRAGTTRALHTQYF
D: .
V: TRBV19
size: .

CDR3: CASSPSSGRSYEQYF
D: TRBD2
V: TRBV18
size: .

CDR3: CASSLRRMNTEAFF
D: .
V: TRBV27
size: .

CDR3: CASSLGAGSEQYF
D: .
V: TRBV7-8
size: once

CDR3: CASSPLSTVPEAFF
D: .
V: TRBV19
size: few

CDR3: CASTYTTGGWDEQYF
D: TRBD1
V: TRBV6-5
size: .

CDR3: CASSPPRLEDEQFF
D: .
V: TRBV4-3
size: .

CDR3: CASSVSLAGEQYF
D: TRBD2
V: TRBV9
size: .

CDR3: CASSGLASVGRYSTDTQYF
D: .
V: TRBV6-1
size: .

CDR3: CASGTPSQPQHF
D: .
V: TRBV6-5
size: .

CDR3: CASRTHHRGKAFF
D: TRBD1
V: TRBV6-5
size: .

CDR3: CASSPRVAGANYGYTF
D: .
V: TRBV7-2
size: .

CDR3: CAISESNGGTGELFF
D: TRBD2
V: TRBV10-3
size: .

CDR3: CASSYRGSSYNSPLHF
D: .
V: TRBV6-5
size: .

CDR3: CASSLGVGRKNEQFF
D: .
V: TRBV7-2
size: .

CDR3: CASSRNRQDHGYTF
D: .
V: TRBV7-9
size: few

CDR3: CASGGSGTEAFF
D: .
V: TRBV7-9
size: .

CDR3: CSAARTSGPYTDTQYF
D: TRBD2
V: TRBV29-1
size: .

CDR3: CAISAGGTEDTQYF
D: .
V: TRBV10-3
size: .

CDR3: CASSPWTGSGNTIYF
D: .
V: TRBV11-1
size: few

CDR3: CASNGQELQPQHF
D: TRBD1
V: TRBV6-1
size: .

CDR3: CASSPTSGITDTQYF
D: TRBD2
V: TRBV9
size: .

CDR3: CASSAPWTGARETQYF
D: TRBD1
V: TRBV2
size: once

CDR3: CASSLTVEQFF
D: .
V: TRBV28
size: .

CDR3: CASSGRGGRQETQYF
D: TRBD2
V: TRBV7-3
size: .

CDR3: CASSLDRASSYNEQFF
D: .
V: TRBV11-2
size: .

CDR3: CASSNIRPWDRISYEQYF
D: .
V: TRBV21-1
size: .

CDR3: CASSVAGARNQPQHF
D: .
V: TRBV6-1
size: .

CDR3: CASSTDSGSEAFF
D: .
V: TRBV19
size: .

CDR3: CASSLEGWGANVLTF
D: .
V: TRBV5-1
size: .

CDR3: CASRGQAQETQYF
D: TRBD1
V: TRBV5-4
size: .

CDR3: CASSPSLRGQFNEQYF
D: TRBD1
V: TRBV4-3
size: few

CDR3: CASSRLSTGVHEQYF
D: TRBD1
V: TRBV6-1
size: .

CDR3: CASSLDPGPDIQYF
D: .
V: TRBV11-2
size: .

CDR3: CASSPSGQGRYGYTF
D: TRBD1
V: TRBV28
size: .

CDR3: CASSSGDRSTDTQYF
D: .
V: TRBV5-1
size: few

CDR3: CASSSQTTGDTIYF
D: .
V: TRBV6-5
size: .

CDR3: CASSAGQLFF
D: .
V: TRBV2
size: few

CDR3: CASSQLAGEQYF
D: TRBD2
V: TRBV11-3
size: .

CDR3: CASNQGSNEQFF
D: .
V: TRBV2
size: .

CDR3: CASSLSSGLDTQYF
D: TRBD2
V: TRBV5-1
size: .

CDR3: CASNLRHGSSPLHF
D: .
V: TRBV2
size: .

CDR3: CSVEGLDRKGTYEQYF
D: TRBD1
V: TRBV29-1
size: once

CDR3: CASSTRDRTNEKLFF
D: TRBD1
V: TRBV19
size: .

CDR3: CASSGAGGGSTNEKLFF
D: .
V: TRBV9
size: few

CDR3: CASSLIGDRGETQYF
D: TRBD1
V: TRBV7-2
size: .

CDR3: CASSFSRLGPEAFF
D: .
V: TRBV27
size: .

CDR3: CATSMEGRSDTQYF
D: .
V: TRBV15
size: .

CDR3: CATSRGGQGREKLFF
D: TRBD1
V: TRBV15
size: .

CDR3: CASSPRGGTYEQYF
D: .
V: TRBV19
size: .

CDR3: CASSATLKETQYF
D: .
V: TRBV2
size: .